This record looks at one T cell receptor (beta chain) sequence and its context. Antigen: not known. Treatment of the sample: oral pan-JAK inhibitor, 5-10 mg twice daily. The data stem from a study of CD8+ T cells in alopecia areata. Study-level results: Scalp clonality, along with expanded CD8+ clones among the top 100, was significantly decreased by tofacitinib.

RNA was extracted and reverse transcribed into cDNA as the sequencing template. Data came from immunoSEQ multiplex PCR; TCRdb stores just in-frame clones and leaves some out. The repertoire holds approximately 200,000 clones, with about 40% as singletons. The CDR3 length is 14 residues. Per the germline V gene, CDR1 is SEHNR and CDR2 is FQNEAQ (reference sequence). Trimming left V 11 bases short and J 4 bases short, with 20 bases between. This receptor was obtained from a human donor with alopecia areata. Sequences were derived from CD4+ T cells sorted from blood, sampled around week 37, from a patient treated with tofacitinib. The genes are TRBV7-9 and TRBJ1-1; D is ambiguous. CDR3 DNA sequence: TGTGCCGGTATGAGGGCGGGATTAAGCACTGAAGCTTTCTTT. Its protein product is CAGMRAGLSTEAFF.